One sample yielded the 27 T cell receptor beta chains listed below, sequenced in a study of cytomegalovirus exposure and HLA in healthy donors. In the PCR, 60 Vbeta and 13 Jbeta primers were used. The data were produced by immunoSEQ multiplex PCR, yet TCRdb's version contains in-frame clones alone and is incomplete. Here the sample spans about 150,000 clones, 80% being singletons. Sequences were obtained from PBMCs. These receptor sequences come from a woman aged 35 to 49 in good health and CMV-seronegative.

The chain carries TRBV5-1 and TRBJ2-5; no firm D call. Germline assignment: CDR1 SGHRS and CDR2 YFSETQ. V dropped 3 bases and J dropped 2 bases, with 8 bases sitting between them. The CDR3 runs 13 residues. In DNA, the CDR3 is TGCGCCAGCAGCTCCAGGAATCAAGAGACCCAGTACTTC. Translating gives CASSSRNQETQYF.

In DNA, the CDR3 is TGTGCCAGCAGCTTAGGACAGGGGGGAGAGACCCAGTACTTC. Translated, it gives CASSLGQGGETQYF. The genes are TRBV5-5 and TRBJ2-5; 10 positions agree with TRBD1. The ends lost 2 bases at V and 4 bases at J; junction bases unmatched: 2. Germline CDR1 SGHKS, CDR2 YYEKEE (reference sequence). The CDR3 spans 14 residues.

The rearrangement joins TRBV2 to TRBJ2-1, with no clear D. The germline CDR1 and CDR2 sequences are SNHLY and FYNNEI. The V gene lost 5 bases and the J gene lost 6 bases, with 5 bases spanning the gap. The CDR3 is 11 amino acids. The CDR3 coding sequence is TGTGCCAGCAGTCCTTTCAATGAGCAGTTCTTC. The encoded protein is CASSPFNEQFF.

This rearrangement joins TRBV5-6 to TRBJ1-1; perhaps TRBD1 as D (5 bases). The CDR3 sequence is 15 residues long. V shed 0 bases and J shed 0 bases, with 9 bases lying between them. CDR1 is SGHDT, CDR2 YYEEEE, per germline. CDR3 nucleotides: TGTGCCAGCAGCTTGGGACAGATCATGAACACTGAAGCTTTCTTT. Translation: CASSLGQIMNTEAFF.

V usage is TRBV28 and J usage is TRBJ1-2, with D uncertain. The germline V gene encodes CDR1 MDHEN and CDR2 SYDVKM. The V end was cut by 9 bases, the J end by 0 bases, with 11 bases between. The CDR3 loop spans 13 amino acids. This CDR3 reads CASTRSPNYGYTF. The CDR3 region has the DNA TGTGCCAGTACCCGGTCTCCTAACTATGGCTACACCTTC.

The CDR3 sequence: CASSSGRVGDNQPQHF. CDR3 nucleotide sequence: TGTGCCAGCAGTTCTGGCCGGGTAGGGGACAATCAGCCCCAGCATTTT. V and J are TRBV28 and TRBJ1-5, with D possibly matching TRBD1 (5 bases). Germline V gene data show CDR1 as MDHEN and CDR2 as SYDVKM. This CDR3 has 16 residues. V lost 4 bases and J 3 bases, leaving 16 bases between the germline ends.

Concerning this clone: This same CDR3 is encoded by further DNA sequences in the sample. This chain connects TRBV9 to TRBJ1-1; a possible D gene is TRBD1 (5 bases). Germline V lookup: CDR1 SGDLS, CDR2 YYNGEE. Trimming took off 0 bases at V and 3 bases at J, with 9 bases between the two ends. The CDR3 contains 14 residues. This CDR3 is CASSVGGRDTEAFF. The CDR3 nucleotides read TGTGCCAGCAGCGTAGGTGGCAGGGACACTGAAGCTTTCTTT.

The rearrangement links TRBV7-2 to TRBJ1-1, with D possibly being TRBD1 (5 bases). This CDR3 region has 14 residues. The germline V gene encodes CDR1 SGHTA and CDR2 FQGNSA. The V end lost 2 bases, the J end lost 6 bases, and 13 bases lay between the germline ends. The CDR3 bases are TGTGCCAGCAGCTTATTCAGGGATGGGTCTGAAGCTTTCTTT. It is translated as CASSLFRDGSEAFF. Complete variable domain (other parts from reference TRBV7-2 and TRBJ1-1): GAGVSQSPSNKVTEKGKDVELRCDPISGHTALYWYRQSLGQGLEFLIYFQGNSAPDKSGLPSDRFSAERTGGSVSTLTIQRTQQEDSAVYLCASSLFRDGSEAFFGQGTRLTVV.

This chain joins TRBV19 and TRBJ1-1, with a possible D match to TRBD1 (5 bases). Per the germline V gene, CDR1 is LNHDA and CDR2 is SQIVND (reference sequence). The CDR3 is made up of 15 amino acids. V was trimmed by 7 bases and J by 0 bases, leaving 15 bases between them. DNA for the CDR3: TGTGCCAGTACAGGGTTTGGGTCTATGAACACTGAAGCTTTCTTT. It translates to CASTGFGSMNTEAFF.

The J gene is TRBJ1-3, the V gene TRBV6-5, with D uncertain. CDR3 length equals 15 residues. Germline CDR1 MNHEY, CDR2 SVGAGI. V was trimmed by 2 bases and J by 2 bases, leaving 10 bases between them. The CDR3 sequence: CASSYVQEPGNTIYF. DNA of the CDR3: TGTGCCAGCAGTTACGTTCAGGAACCTGGAAACACCATATATTTT.

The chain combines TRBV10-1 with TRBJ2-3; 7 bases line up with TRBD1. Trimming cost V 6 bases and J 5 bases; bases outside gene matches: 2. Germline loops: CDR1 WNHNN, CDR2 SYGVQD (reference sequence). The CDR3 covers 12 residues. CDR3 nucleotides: TGCGCCAGCAGCGCAGGGGGAGATACGCAGTATTTT. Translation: CASSAGGDTQYF.

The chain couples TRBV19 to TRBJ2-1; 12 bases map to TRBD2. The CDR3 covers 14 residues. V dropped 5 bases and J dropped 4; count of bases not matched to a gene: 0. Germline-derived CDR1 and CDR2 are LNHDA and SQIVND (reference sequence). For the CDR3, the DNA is TGTGCCAGTAGTGGACTAGCGGGATACAATGAGCAGTTCTTC. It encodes CASSGLAGYNEQFF. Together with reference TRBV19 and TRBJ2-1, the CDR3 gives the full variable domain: DGGITQSPKYLFRKEGQNVTLSCEQNLNHDAMYWYRQDPGQGLRLIYYSQIVNDFQKGDIAEGYSVSREKKESFPLTVTSAQKNPTAFYLCASSGLAGYNEQFFGPGTRLTVL.

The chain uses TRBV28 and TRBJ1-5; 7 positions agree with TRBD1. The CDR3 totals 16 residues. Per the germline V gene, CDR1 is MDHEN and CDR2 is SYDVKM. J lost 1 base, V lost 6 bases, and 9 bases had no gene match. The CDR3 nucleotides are TGTGCCAGCAGAACTACGACAGGGATCAGCAATCAGCCCCAGCATTTT. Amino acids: CASRTTTGISNQPQHF.

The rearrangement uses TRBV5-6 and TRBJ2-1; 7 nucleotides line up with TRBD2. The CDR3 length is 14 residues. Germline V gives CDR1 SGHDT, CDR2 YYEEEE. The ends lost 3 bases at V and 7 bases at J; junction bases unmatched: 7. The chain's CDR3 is CASSSRTSENEQFF. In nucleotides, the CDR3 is TGTGCCAGCAGCTCCCGGACTAGTGAGAATGAGCAGTTCTTC.

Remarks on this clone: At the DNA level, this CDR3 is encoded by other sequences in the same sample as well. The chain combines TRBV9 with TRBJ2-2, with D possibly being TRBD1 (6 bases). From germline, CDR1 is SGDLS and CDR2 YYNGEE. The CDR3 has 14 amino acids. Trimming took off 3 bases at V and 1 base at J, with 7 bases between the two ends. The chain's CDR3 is CASSGTVNTGELFF. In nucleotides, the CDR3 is TGTGCCAGCAGCGGGACAGTGAACACCGGGGAGCTGTTTTTT.

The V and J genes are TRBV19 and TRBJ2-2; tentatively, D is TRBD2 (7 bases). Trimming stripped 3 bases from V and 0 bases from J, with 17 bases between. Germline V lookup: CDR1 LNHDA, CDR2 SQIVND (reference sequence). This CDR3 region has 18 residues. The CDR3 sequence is CASSISGEGSANTGELFF. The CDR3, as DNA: TGTGCCAGTAGTATTTCAGGGGAGGGATCCGCGAACACCGGGGAGCTGTTTTTT.

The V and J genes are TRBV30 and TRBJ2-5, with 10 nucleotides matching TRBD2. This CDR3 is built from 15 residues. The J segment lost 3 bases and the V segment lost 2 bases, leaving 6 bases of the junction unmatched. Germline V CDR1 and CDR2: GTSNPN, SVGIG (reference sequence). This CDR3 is CAWSPSGGTEETQYF. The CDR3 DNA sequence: TGTGCCTGGAGTCCTAGCGGGGGAACCGAAGAGACCCAGTACTTC.

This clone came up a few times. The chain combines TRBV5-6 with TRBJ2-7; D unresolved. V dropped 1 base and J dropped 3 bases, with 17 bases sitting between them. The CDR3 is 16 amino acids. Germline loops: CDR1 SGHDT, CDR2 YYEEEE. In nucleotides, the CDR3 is TGTGCCAGCAGCTTGTATCGTGAGCAAGTTCTCTACGAGCAGTACTTC. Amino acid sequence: CASSLYREQVLYEQYF. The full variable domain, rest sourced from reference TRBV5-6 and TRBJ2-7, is DAGVTQSPTHLIKTRGQQVTLRCSPKSGHDTVSWYQQALGQGPQFIFQYYEEEERQRGNFPDRFSGHQFPNYSSELNVNALLLGDSALYLCASSLYREQVLYEQYFGPGTRLTVT.

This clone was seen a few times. CDR3 bases: TGTGCCACCAGCACCACAGGGGTCGAGCAGTACTTC. Translated: CATSTTGVEQYF. The V gene is TRBV15, the J gene TRBJ2-7, with 7 positions matching TRBD1. The V gene's germline CDR1 is LNHNV and CDR2 YYDKDF (reference sequence). Unmatched junction bases numbered 3, after V lost 4 bases and J lost 6 bases. CDR3 length: 12 residues.

The CDR3 sequence is CAIRERQGMNTEAFF. The CDR3 coding sequence is TGTGCCATCAGAGAGAGACAGGGCATGAACACTGAAGCTTTCTTT. The rearrangement uses TRBV10-3 and TRBJ1-1; 7 positions match TRBD1. This CDR3 spans 15 amino acids. Losses at the gene ends were 6 bases for V and 0 bases for J; bases not matched to a gene: 7. The germline V gene has CDR1 ENHRY and CDR2 SYGVKD.

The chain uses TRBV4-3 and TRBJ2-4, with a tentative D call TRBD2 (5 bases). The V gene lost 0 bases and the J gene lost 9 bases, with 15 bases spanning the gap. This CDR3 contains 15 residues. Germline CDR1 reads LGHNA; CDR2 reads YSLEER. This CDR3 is CASSQDSTARGIQYF. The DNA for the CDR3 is TGCGCCAGCAGCCAAGATAGTACGGCCCGGGGCATTCAGTACTTC.

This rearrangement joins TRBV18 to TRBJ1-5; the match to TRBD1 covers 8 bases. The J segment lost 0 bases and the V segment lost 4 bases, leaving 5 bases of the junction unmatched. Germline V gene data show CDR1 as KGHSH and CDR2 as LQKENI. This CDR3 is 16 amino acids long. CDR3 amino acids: CASSQTGGDSNQPQHF. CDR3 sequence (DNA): TGTGCCAGCTCACAAACAGGGGGAGATAGCAATCAGCCCCAGCATTTT.

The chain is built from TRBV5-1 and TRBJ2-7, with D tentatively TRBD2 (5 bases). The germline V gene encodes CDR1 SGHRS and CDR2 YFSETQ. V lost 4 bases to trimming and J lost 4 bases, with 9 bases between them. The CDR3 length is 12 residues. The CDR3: CASSLGVYEQYF. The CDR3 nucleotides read TGCGCCAGCAGCCTGGGAGTGTACGAGCAGTACTTC. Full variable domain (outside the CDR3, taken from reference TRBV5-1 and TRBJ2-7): KAGVTQTPRYLIKTRGQQVTLSCSPISGHRSVSWYQQTPGQGLQFLFEYFSETQRNKGNFPGRFSGRQFSNSRSEMNVSTLELGDSALYLCASSLGVYEQYFGPGTRLTVT.

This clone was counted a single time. The CDR3 coding sequence is TGTGCCAGCAGTTTGTCCGGGGCGGGACAGGGGCTCACTGAAGCTTTCTTT. It is translated as CASSLSGAGQGLTEAFF. This rearrangement joins TRBV27 to TRBJ1-1, with TRBD1 matching 10 bases. From germline, CDR1 is MNHEY and CDR2 SMNVEV (reference sequence). The trim removed 3 bases at V and 4 bases at J, leaving 11 bases unmatched. This CDR3 is 17 amino acids long.

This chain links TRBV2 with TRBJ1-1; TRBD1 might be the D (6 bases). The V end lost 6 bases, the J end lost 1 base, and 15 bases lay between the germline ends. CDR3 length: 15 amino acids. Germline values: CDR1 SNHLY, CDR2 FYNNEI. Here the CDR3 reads CASRGWTARNTEAFF. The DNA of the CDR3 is TGTGCCAGCAGGGGCTGGACAGCTCGGAACACTGAAGCTTTCTTT.

Here the CDR3 DNA reads TGTGCCAGTAGTAAATACCGGGACACAAATTCACCCCTCCACTTT. It is translated as CASSKYRDTNSPLHF. The J gene is TRBJ1-6, the V gene TRBV19; perhaps TRBD1 as D (6 bases). V was shortened by 4 bases and J by 7 bases, with 14 bases between the two germline ends. Germline CDR1 reads LNHDA; CDR2 reads SQIVND (reference sequence). The CDR3 is 15 amino acids.

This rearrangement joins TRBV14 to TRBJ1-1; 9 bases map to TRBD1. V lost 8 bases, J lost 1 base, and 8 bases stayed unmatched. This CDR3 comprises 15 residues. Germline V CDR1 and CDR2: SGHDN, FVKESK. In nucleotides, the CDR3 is TGTGCCAGCCGACAGGGGGGAATGAGGAACACTGAAGCTTTCTTT. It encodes CASRQGGMRNTEAFF.